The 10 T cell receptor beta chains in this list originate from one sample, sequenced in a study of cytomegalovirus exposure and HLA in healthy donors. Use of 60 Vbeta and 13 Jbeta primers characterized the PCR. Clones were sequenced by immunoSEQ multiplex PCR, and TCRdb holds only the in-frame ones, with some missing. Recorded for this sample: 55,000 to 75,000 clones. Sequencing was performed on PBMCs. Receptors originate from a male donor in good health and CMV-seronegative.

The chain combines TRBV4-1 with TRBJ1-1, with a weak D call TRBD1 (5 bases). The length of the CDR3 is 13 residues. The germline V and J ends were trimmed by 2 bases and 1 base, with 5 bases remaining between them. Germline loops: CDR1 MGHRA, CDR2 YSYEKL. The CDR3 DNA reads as TGCGCCAGCAGCCAAAGGGGGAACACTGAAGCTTTCTTT. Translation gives CASSQRGNTEAFF.

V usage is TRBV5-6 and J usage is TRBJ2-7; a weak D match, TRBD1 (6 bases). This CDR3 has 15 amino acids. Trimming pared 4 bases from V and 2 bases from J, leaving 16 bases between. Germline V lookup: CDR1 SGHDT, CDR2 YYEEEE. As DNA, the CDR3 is TGTGCCAGCAGCCGAGGGGCAGGGGCCCCCTACGAGCAGTACTTC. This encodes CASSRGAGAPYEQYF.

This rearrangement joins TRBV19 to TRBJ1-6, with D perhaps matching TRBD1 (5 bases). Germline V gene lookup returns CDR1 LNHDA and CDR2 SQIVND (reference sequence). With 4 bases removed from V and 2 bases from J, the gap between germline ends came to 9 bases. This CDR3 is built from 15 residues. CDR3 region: CASSTGSAYNSPLHF. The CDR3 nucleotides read TGTGCCAGTAGTACAGGGTCTGCCTATAATTCACCCCTCCACTTT.

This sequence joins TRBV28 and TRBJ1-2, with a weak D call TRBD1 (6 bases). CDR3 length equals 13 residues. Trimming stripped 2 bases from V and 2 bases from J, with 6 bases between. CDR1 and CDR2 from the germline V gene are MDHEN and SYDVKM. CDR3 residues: CASSLTGNYGYTF. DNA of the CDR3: TGTGCCAGCAGTTTAACAGGGAACTATGGCTACACCTTC.

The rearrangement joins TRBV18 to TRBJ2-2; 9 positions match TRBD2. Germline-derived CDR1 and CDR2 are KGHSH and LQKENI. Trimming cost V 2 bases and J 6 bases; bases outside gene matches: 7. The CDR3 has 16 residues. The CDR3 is CASSPAAGGPPGELFF. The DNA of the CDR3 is TGTGCCAGCTCACCAGCGGCGGGAGGGCCCCCCGGGGAGCTGTTTTTT.

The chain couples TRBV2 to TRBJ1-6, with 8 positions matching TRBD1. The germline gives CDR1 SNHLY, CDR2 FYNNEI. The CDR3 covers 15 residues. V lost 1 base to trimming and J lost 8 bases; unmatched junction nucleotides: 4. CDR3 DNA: TGTGCCAGCAGTGAAGGAGGACAGGGTTATTCACCCCTCCACTTT. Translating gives CASSEGGQGYSPLHF.

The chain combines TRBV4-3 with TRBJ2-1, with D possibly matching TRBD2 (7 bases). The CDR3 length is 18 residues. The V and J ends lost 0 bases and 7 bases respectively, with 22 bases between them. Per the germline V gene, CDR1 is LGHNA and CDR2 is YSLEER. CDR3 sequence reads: CASSQETRGGGGRNEQFF. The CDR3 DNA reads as TGCGCCAGCAGCCAAGAGACCCGCGGGGGAGGGGGAAGGAATGAGCAGTTCTTC.

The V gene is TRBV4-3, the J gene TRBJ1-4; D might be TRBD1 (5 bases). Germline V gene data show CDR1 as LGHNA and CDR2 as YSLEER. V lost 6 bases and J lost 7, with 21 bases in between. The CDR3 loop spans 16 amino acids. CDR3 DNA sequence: TGCGCCAGCAGTCCCCGGGGGGGAGAGGGTGTTGAAAAACTGTTTTTT. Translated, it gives CASSPRGGEGVEKLFF.

The CDR3, as DNA: TGTGCCAGCAGTTCGATACGACAGTACTATGGCTACACCTTC. Translating gives CASSSIRQYYGYTF. The chain is built from TRBV28 and TRBJ1-2, with D possibly matching TRBD1 (5 bases). Germline assignment: CDR1 MDHEN and CDR2 SYDVKM. V was cut by 4 bases and J by 3 bases, with 12 bases left in between. This CDR3 contains 14 residues.

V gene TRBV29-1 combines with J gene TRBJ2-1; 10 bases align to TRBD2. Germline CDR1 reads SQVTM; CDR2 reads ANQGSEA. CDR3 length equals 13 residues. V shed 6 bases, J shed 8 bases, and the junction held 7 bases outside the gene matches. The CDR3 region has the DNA TGCAGCGTCGCTAGCGGGAGTGGATATGAGCAGTTCTTC. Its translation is CSVASGSGYEQFF.